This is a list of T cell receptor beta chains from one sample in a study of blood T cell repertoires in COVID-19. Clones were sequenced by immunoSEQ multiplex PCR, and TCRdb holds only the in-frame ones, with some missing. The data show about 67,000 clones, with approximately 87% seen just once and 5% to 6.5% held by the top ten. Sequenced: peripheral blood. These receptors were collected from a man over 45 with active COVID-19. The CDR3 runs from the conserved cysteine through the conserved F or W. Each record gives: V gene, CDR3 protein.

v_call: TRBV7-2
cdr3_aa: CASSSATVPYEQYF

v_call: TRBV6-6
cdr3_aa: CASTPQHPYEQYF

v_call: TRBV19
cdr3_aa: CASSTNRGFGYGYTF

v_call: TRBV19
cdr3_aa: CASSIQGSNQPQHF

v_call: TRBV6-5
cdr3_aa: CASMLNEDRYEQYF

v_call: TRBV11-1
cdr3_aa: CASSLAGIYGYTF

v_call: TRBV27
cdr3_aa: CASRGRARIPNEQFF

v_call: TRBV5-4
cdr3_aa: CASSQTGYSYEQYF

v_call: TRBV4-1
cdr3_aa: CASSQRGLASTDTQYF

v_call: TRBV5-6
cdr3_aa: CASSLTPFSGNTIYF

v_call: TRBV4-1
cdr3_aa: CASSQDAGTEQYF

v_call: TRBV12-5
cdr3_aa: CASGLGQGYEQYF

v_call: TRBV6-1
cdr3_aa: CASSEISNRNNEQFF

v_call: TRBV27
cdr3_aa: CASSSYLRQGNQPQHF

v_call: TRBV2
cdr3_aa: CASSEEGLANTGELFF

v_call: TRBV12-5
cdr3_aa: CASGFGSSDARNEQFF

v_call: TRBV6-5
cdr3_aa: CASRRGRGLGNEQFF

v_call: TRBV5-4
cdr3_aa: CASSPETGNTIYF

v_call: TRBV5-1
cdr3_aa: CASSPGSIVGLSGYTF

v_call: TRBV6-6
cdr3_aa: CASSPSQGNYGYTF

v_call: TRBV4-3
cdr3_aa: CASSQLAGQRSDGYTF

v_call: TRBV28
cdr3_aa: CASTRTGQNTEAFF

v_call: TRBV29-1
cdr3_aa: CSGRQGYSTDTQYF

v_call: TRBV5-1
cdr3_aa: CASSSDAQGNTEAFF

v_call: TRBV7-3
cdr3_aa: CASSPGGIEVTQYF

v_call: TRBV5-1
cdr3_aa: CASSGGTGDTGELFF

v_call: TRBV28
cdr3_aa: CASGGGQGFYEQYF

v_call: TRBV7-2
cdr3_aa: CASSLGQRVGSEQYF

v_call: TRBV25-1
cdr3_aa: CASSEQGFYEQYF

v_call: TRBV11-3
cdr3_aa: CASSLETLAGVISGELFF

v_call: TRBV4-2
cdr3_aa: CASSQKRGTSGMEQYF

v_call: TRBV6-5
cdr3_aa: CAIKRVAGVTDTQYF

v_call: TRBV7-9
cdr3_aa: CASSLGQNLAKNIQYF

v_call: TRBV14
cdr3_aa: CASSRGPGSSYEQYF

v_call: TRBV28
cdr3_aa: CASSYPLAQLRETQYF

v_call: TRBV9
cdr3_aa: CASSVASTSGRGELFF

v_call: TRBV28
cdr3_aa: CASQTRDLMRNQPQHF

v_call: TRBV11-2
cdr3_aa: CASSSRIQNYEQYF

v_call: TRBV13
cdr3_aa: CASSLEGSSGRGQETQYF

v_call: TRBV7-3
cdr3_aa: CASSLTGAETNYGYTF

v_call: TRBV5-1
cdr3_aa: CASSLGQREKETQYF

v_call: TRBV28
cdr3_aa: CDRGVEKLFF

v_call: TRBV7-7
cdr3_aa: CASSHDRTRNQPQHF

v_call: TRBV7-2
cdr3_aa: CASSLASGSRYEQYF

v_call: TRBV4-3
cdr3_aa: CASSQGLAAYNEQFF

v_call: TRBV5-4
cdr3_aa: CASSPGQGIYEQYF

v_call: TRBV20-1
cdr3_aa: CSASRREGRKDGELFF

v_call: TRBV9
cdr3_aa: CASSASAGGPGEQFF

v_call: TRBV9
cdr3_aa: CASSVSGRARGDIQYF

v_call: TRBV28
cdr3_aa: CASSLVGPLSYEQYF

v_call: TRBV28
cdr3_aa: CASTQGRNRGETQYF

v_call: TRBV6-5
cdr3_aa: CASRDDRNTEAFF

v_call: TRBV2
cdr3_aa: CASTRDTGFGEQYF